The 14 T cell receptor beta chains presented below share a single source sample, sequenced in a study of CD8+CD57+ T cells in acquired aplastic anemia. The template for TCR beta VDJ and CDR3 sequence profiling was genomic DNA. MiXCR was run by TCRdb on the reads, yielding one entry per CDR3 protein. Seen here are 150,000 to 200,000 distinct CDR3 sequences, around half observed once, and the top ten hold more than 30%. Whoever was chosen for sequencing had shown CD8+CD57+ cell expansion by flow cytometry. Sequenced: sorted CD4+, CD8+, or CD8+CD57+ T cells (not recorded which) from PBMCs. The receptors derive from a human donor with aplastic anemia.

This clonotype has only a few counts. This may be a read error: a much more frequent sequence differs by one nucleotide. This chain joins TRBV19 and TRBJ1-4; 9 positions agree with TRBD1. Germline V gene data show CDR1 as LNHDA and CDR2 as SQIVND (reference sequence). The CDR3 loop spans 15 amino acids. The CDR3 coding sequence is TGTGCCAGTAGTATACAACGGACAGGGGATGAAAGACTGTTTTTT. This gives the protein CASSIQRTGDERLFF.

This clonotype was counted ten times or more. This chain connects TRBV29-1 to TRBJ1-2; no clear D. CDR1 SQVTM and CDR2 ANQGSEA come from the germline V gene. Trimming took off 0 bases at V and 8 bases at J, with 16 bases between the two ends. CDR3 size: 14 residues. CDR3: CSVEETDKREGYTF. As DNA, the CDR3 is TGCAGCGTTGAAGAAACCGACAAGAGAGAGGGCTACACCTTC. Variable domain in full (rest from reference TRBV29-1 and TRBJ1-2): SAVISQKPSRDICQRGTSLTIQCQVDSQVTMMFWYRQQPGQSLTLIATANQGSEATYESGFVIDKFPISRPNLTFSTLTVSNMSPEDSSIYLCSVEETDKREGYTFGSGTRLTVV.

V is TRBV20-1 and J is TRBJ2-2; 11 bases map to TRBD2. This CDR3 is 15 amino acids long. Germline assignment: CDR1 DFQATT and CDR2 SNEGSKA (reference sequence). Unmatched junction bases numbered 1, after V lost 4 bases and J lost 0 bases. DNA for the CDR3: TGCAGTGCTATAGCGGGAGGGTCGAACACCGGGGAGCTGTTTTTT. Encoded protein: CSAIAGGSNTGELFF.

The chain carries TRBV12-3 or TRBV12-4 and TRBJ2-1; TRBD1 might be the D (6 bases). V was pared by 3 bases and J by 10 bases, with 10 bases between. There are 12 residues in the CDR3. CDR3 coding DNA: TGTGCCAGCAGTTTGGGGGCTGGAGAGCAGTTCTTC. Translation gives CASSLGAGEQFF.

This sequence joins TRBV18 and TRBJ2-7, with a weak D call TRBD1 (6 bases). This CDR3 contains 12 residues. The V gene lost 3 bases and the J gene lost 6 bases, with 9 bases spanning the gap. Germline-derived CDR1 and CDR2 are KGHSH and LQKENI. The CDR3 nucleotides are TGTGCCAGCTCACCGGACAGTTTCGAGCAGTACTTC. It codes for CASSPDSFEQYF.

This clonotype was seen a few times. The CDR3 bases are TGTGCCAGCAGCTCTACAGGGGGCTACGAGCAGTACTTC. This gives the protein CASSSTGGYEQYF. This chain connects TRBV7-3 to TRBJ2-7; 8 positions match TRBD1. The CDR3 covers 13 residues. CDR1 SGHTA and CDR2 FQGTGA come from the germline V gene. V lost 4 bases to trimming and J lost 3 bases; unmatched junction nucleotides: 2.

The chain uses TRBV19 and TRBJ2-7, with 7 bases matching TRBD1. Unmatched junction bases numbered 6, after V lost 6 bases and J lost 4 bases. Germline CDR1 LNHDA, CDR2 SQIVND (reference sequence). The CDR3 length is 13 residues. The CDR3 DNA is TGTGCCAGTAGCCCCCGGGGACAGTACGAGCAGTACTTC. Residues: CASSPRGQYEQYF.

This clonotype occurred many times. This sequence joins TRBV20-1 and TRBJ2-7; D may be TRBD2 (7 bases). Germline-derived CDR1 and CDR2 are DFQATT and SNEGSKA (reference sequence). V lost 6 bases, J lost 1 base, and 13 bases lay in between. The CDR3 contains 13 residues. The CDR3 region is CSAPGGGSYEQYF. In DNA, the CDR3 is TGCAGTGCCCCGGGGGGCGGATCCTACGAGCAGTACTTC.

For the CDR3, the DNA is TGTGCCAGCAGCCTTTACCAAAACACTGAAGCTTTCTTT. This codes for CASSLYQNTEAFF. V gene TRBV7-3 combines with J gene TRBJ1-1, with unresolved D. Germline V gene sequence: CDR1 SGHTA, CDR2 FQGTGA. The CDR3 spans 13 residues. Deletions cut 5 bases from V and 2 bases from J, with 9 bases between.

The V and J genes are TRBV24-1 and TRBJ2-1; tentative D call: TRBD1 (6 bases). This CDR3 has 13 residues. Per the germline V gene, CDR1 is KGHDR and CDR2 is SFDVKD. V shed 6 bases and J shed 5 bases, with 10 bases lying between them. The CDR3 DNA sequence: TGTGCCACCAGTCGGGACACTGACAATGAGCAGTTCTTC. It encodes CATSRDTDNEQFF.

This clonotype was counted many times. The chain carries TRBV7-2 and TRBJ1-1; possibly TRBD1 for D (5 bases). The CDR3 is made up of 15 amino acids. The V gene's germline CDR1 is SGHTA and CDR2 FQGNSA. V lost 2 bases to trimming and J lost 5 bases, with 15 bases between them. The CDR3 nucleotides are TGTGCCAGCAGCTTAACCCCCCGGGGGGAGACTGAAGCTTTCTTT. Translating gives CASSLTPRGETEAFF. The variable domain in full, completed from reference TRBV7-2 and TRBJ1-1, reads GAGVSQSPSNKVTEKGKDVELRCDPISGHTALYWYRQSLGQGLEFLIYFQGNSAPDKSGLPSDRFSAERTGGSVSTLTIQRTQQEDSAVYLCASSLTPRGETEAFFGQGTRLTVV.

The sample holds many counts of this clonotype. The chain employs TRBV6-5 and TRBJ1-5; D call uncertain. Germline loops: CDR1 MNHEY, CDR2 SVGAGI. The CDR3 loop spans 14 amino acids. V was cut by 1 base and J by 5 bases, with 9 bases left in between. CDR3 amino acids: CASSYFPNYQPQHF. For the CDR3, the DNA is TGTGCCAGCAGTTACTTCCCGAATTATCAGCCCCAGCATTTT.

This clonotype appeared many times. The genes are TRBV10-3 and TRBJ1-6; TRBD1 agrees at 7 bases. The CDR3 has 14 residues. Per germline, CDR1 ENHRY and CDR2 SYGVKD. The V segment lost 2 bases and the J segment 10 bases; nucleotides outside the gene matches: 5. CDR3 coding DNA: TGTGCCATCAGTGAGCGGGACAGAACCTCACCCCTCCACTTT. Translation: CAISERDRTSPLHF.

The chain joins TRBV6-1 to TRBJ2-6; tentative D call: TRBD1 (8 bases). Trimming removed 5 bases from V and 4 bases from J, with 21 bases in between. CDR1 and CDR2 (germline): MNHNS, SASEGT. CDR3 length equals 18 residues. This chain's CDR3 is CASSLSPQGGQGANVLTF. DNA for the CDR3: TGTGCCAGCAGTCTTTCTCCACAGGGGGGGCAAGGGGCCAACGTCCTGACTTTC.